Listed here are 31 T cell receptor beta chains from one sample, sequenced in a study of control samples from healthy donors and cancer patients. The repertoire was sequenced with immunoSEQ multiplex PCR; TCRdb's copy has only in-frame clones and lacks some. The sample yields about 180,000 clones, 90% seen once. The sample taken for sequencing was blood. Receptors originate from a woman aged 45-65 years in good health.

The genes are TRBV24-1 and TRBJ2-1; TRBD1 agrees at 10 bases. The CDR3 runs to 15 residues. In germline, CDR1 is KGHDR, CDR2 SFDVKD. With V trimmed by 4 bases and J by 10 bases, 9 bases remained unmatched. CDR3 bases: TGTGCCACCAGTGACCAGACAGGGGGCGGCTGGGAGCAGTTCTTC. Amino acid sequence: CATSDQTGGGWEQFF.

The chain has TRBV6-6 and TRBJ2-3; D is unclear. This CDR3 has 15 residues. Trimming pared 2 bases from V and 0 bases from J, leaving 9 bases between. The germline gives CDR1 MNHNY, CDR2 SVGAGI (reference sequence). CDR3 amino acids: CASSYERYSTDTQYF. CDR3 DNA: TGTGCCAGCAGTTACGAAAGATACAGCACAGATACGCAGTATTTT.

The chain has TRBV15 and TRBJ2-7; D is ambiguous. Germline V gene sequence: CDR1 LNHNV, CDR2 YYDKDF (reference sequence). Trimming cost V 0 bases and J 1 base, with 13 bases left between them. The CDR3 contains 16 residues. CDR3 in DNA: TGTGCCACCAGCAGAGATTTGGACCGAGCGTCCTACGAGCAGTACTTC. Translation: CATSRDLDRASYEQYF. The full variable domain, its missing parts supplied by reference TRBV15 and TRBJ2-7, is DAMVIQNPRYQVTQFGKPVTLSCSQTLNHNVMYWYQQKSSQAPKLLFHYYDKDFNNEADTPDNFQSRRPNTSFCFLDIRSPGLGDTAMYLCATSRDLDRASYEQYFGPGTRLTVT.

The rearrangement links TRBV5-1 to TRBJ2-2, with TRBD2 matching 8 bases. The V gene's germline CDR1 is SGHRS and CDR2 YFSETQ. The CDR3 is made up of 19 amino acids. The V and J ends lost 4 bases and 3 bases, in that order; junction bases with no gene match: 17. The CDR3 nucleotides are TGCGCCAGCAGCGTAGGCGGACTAGTCTTCGGGGGGGACACCGGGGAGCTGTTTTTT. It is translated as CASSVGGLVFGGDTGELFF.

The chain links TRBV9 to TRBJ2-1; the match to TRBD2 covers 8 bases. V shed 4 bases, J shed 9 bases, and the junction held 9 bases outside the gene matches. Germline CDR1 is SGDLS and CDR2 is YYNGEE. The CDR3 covers 14 residues. This CDR3 reads CASSPPGLATEQFF. Here the CDR3 DNA reads TGTGCCAGCAGCCCCCCCGGACTAGCTACTGAGCAGTTCTTC.

The chain combines TRBV24-1 with TRBJ2-7, with 12 bases identical to TRBD2. This CDR3 contains 17 residues. The J segment lost 4 bases and the V segment lost 3 bases, leaving 9 bases of the junction unmatched. Per the germline V gene, CDR1 is KGHDR and CDR2 is SFDVKD. The CDR3 is CATSDHRTSGGRYEQYF. CDR3 coding DNA: TGTGCCACCAGTGATCATAGAACTAGCGGGGGGAGGTACGAGCAGTACTTC.

V usage is TRBV5-5 and J usage is TRBJ2-1; TRBD2 matches at 8 bases. The CDR3 consists of 16 residues. J gave up 7 bases and V 2 bases, and 11 bases lay outside the gene matches. Germline CDR1 reads SGHKS; CDR2 reads YYEKEE (reference sequence). DNA of the CDR3: TGTGCCAGCAGCTTTAAAGTGATAGCGGGAAGAAATGAGCAGTTCTTC. Amino acid sequence: CASSFKVIAGRNEQFF.

This clone came up once. The J gene is TRBJ2-5, the V gene TRBV5-1, with 11 bases identical to TRBD2. The V segment lost 4 bases and the J segment 4 bases; nucleotides outside the gene matches: 9. Germline V gene sequence: CDR1 SGHRS, CDR2 YFSETQ. This CDR3 contains 16 residues. The DNA of the CDR3 is TGCGCCAGCAGCCTTGGGACGCTAGCGGGAGGAGAGACCCAGTACTTC. Its protein is CASSLGTLAGGETQYF.

V and J are TRBV7-2 and TRBJ1-3; 9 positions agree with TRBD1. The germline gives CDR1 SGHTA, CDR2 FQGNSA. V lost 4 bases to trimming and J lost 4 bases; unmatched junction nucleotides: 8. This CDR3 is 16 amino acids long. CDR3 sequence: CASSWATGGSGNTIYF. The CDR3 region has the DNA TGTGCCAGCAGCTGGGCTACAGGGGGCTCCGGAAACACCATATATTTT.

This CDR3 is CASSLDWTVSSPLHF. CDR3 nucleotide sequence: TGCGCCAGCAGCCTGGATTGGACAGTGTCTTCACCCCTCCACTTT. The rearrangement joins TRBV4-3 to TRBJ1-6, with a possible D match to TRBD1 (6 bases). The CDR3 extends over 15 amino acids. Germline CDR1 reads LGHNA; CDR2 reads YSLEER. Trimming left V 4 bases short and J 9 bases short, with 16 bases between.

This clone has just one count. The V and J genes are TRBV4-1 and TRBJ2-3, with TRBD1 matching 9 bases. CDR1 is MGHRA, CDR2 YSYEKL, per germline. J lost 2 bases, V lost 5 bases, and 5 bases had no gene match. CDR3 size: 15 residues. CDR3 in amino acids: CASSRTGDDTDTQYF. The CDR3 DNA follows: TGCGCCAGCAGCAGGACAGGGGACGACACAGATACGCAGTATTTT.

This clone showed up just a few times. Mismatch with germline at one junction end may stem from a read error. The chain combines TRBV2 with TRBJ1-5; D is possibly TRBD1 (6 bases). The CDR3 runs to 16 residues. Germline CDR1 reads SNHLY; CDR2 reads FYNNEI. The CDR3 coding sequence is TGTGCCAGCAGGGAAGAATGGGGGCAGAGCAATCAGCCCCAGCATTTT. As protein: CASREEWGQSNQPQHF.

V usage is TRBV28 and J usage is TRBJ2-7; D is perhaps TRBD2 (5 bases). V gave up 4 bases and J gave up 3 bases, with 16 bases separating them. The CDR3 consists of 15 residues. Germline V CDR1 and CDR2: MDHEN, SYDVKM. The DNA of the CDR3 is TGTGCCAGCAGTTCGCTCACAGCGGATCACTACGAGCAGTACTTC. This encodes CASSSLTADHYEQYF.

The chain combines TRBV5-4 with TRBJ1-1, with D unclear. The CDR3 is 15 residues long. Trimming shortened V by 1 base and J by 1 base, and 11 bases separated the two germline ends. Germline V gene lookup returns CDR1 SGHNT and CDR2 YYREEE (reference sequence). CDR3 nucleotides: TGTGCCAGCAGCTTGACGGGGTTACGGAACACTGAAGCTTTCTTT. Translated, it gives CASSLTGLRNTEAFF.

This rearrangement joins TRBV5-1 to TRBJ2-7; weak D call: TRBD1 (5 bases). The V end lost 2 bases, the J end lost 5 bases, and 14 bases lay between the germline ends. The CDR3 sequence is 14 residues long. Germline V lookup: CDR1 SGHRS, CDR2 YFSETQ. The chain's CDR3 is CASSLSDSTDEQYF. DNA for the CDR3: TGCGCCAGCAGCTTAAGTGACAGTACCGACGAGCAGTACTTC.

CDR3 protein: CASSLDPGDGAHF. The CDR3 DNA follows: TGTGCCAGCAGCTTAGACCCCGGGGACGGCGCCCACTTT. The chain has TRBV11-3 and TRBJ1-6, with D possibly being TRBD1 (5 bases). Germline V CDR1 and CDR2: SGHNT, YENEEA. The CDR3 consists of 13 residues. V was shortened by 0 bases and J by 18 bases, with 15 bases between the two germline ends.

The chain couples TRBV5-4 to TRBJ2-7, with a weak D call TRBD1 (6 bases). Trimming left V 3 bases short and J 4 bases short, with 14 bases between. The germline V gene encodes CDR1 SGHNT and CDR2 YYREEE (reference sequence). The CDR3 consists of 14 residues. The CDR3 is CASSSSGTSYEQYF. The CDR3 DNA is TGTGCCAGCAGCTCTTCCGGGACATCTTACGAGCAGTACTTC.

The rearrangement links TRBV21-1 to TRBJ2-1; TRBD1, the table's D call, was not compared with the DNA. TRBV21-1 is recorded as a pseudogene. This CDR3 is 19 amino acids long. The CDR3 protein is CASSKGSLPGLLLSNEQFF. The CDR3 DNA is TGTGCCAGCAGCAAAGGGAGTCTCCCAGGGCTTCTATTGTCCAATGAGCAGTTCTTC.

V is TRBV24-1 and J is TRBJ1-4; TRBD1 matches 9 bases. This CDR3 has 17 residues. Germline values: CDR1 KGHDR, CDR2 SFDVKD. V lost 4 bases, J lost 4 bases, and 9 bases stayed unmatched. Written as DNA, the CDR3 is TGTGCCACCAGTGACCCAACAGGGGGCGCGGGTAATGAAAAACTGTTTTTT. It codes for CATSDPTGGAGNEKLFF.

The chain carries TRBV9 and TRBJ2-3; D not certain. CDR1 is SGDLS and CDR2 is YYNGEE in the germline V gene. This CDR3 has 14 residues. V was pared by 6 bases and J by 0 bases, with 11 bases between. DNA of the CDR3: TGTGCCAGCACCGCACGGGCCAGCACAGATACGCAGTATTTT. Encoded protein: CASTARASTDTQYF. The full variable domain, rest sourced from reference TRBV9 and TRBJ2-3, is DSGVTQTPKHLITATGQRVTLRCSPRSGDLSVYWYQQSLDQGLQFLIQYYNGEERAKGNILERFSAQQFPDLHSELNLSSLELGDSALYFCASTARASTDTQYFGPGTRLTVL.

The chain recombines TRBV28 with TRBJ1-3, with a weak D call TRBD1 (5 bases). V was pared by 5 bases and J by 0 bases, with 11 bases between. The CDR3 consists of 15 residues. The germline V gene has CDR1 MDHEN and CDR2 SYDVKM. CDR3 sequence: CASSVYRSSGNTIYF. CDR3 coding DNA: TGTGCCAGCAGTGTGTACAGGAGCTCTGGAAACACCATATATTTT.

This clone was counted only a few times. V is TRBV4-3 and J is TRBJ2-2; 7 bases align to TRBD2. Germline V gives CDR1 LGHNA, CDR2 YSLEER. Losses at the gene ends were 4 bases for V and 2 bases for J; bases not matched to a gene: 7. The CDR3 loop spans 16 amino acids. CDR3 amino acids: CASSPRLAENTGELFF. The CDR3 nucleotides read TGCGCCAGCAGCCCCAGACTAGCAGAAAACACCGGGGAGCTGTTTTTT.

The chain carries TRBV15 and TRBJ2-1, with TRBD1 as a possible D gene (5 bases). Trimming removed 0 bases at V and 3 bases at J, with 15 bases between. Germline V gene sequence: CDR1 LNHNV, CDR2 YYDKDF (reference sequence). This CDR3 region has 17 residues. CDR3 amino acids: CATSRDKGNSIYNEQFF. In DNA, the CDR3 is TGTGCCACCAGCAGAGATAAGGGGAACTCAATCTACAATGAGCAGTTCTTC.

The chain has TRBV9 and TRBJ2-7; the D gene is possibly TRBD1 (5 bases). Looked up from germline, CDR1 is SGDLS and CDR2 is YYNGEE. The CDR3 is 15 residues long. Trimming took off 2 bases at V and 0 bases at J, with 12 bases between the two ends. The CDR3 coding sequence is TGTGCCAGCAGCGTTGACCCCCAGGGCTCCTACGAGCAGTACTTC. Translated, it gives CASSVDPQGSYEQYF.

The count of this clone is one. The chain is built from TRBV3-1 (or the pseudogene TRBV3-2) and TRBJ1-2; TRBD1 might be the D (5 bases). Germline loops: CDR1 LGHDT, CDR2 YNNKEL (reference sequence). V was pared by 3 bases and J by 2 bases, with 13 bases between. CDR3 length: 15 residues. The CDR3, as DNA: TGTGCCAGCAGCCACAGCGGGACTGCCAACTATGGCTACACCTTC. As protein: CASSHSGTANYGYTF.

The V and J genes are TRBV9 and TRBJ2-1; TRBD1 is a possible D gene (5 bases). V was pared by 3 bases and J by 2 bases, with 9 bases between. This CDR3 spans 14 amino acids. Germline V gives CDR1 SGDLS, CDR2 YYNGEE. The CDR3 nucleotides are TGTGCCAGCAGCGCCGGACACCCCTACAATGAGCAGTTCTTC. Translating it yields CASSAGHPYNEQFF.

The rearrangement joins TRBV2 to TRBJ1-1; D gene uncertain. The ends were cut back, 4 bases at V and 1 base at J, with 10 bases in the middle. The CDR3 is 14 residues long. Looked up from germline, CDR1 is SNHLY and CDR2 is FYNNEI. The CDR3 sequence: CASSGWTANTEAFF. DNA of the CDR3: TGTGCCAGCAGTGGATGGACCGCGAACACTGAAGCTTTCTTT. The full variable domain, completed using reference TRBV2 and TRBJ1-1, is EPEVTQTPSHQVTQMGQEVILRCVPISNHLYFYWYRQILGQKVEFLVSFYNNEISEKSEIFDDQFSVERPDGSNFTLKIRSTKLEDSAMYFCASSGWTANTEAFFGQGTRLTVV.

The chain combines TRBV18 with TRBJ2-7, with TRBD1 matching over 9 bases. This CDR3 is 16 amino acids long. The V gene end was trimmed by 3 bases and the J gene end by 3 bases; junction bases not matched to a gene: 9. CDR1 is KGHSH and CDR2 is LQKENI in the germline V gene. The CDR3 loop is CASSPNTLTGGYEQYF. DNA for the CDR3: TGTGCCAGCTCACCGAATACTTTGACAGGGGGCTACGAGCAGTACTTC.

The chain has TRBV5-6 and TRBJ2-2; a weak D match, TRBD2 (6 bases). V was shortened by 3 bases and J by 5 bases, with 11 bases between the two germline ends. CDR1 is SGHDT and CDR2 is YYEEEE in the germline V gene. CDR3 length equals 14 residues. The CDR3 DNA reads TGTGCCAGCAGCTCCTACGCGGGGACCGGGGAGCTGTTTTTT. It yields the protein CASSSYAGTGELFF.

The chain employs TRBV5-8 and TRBJ2-7; TRBD2 matches 9 bases. Per germline, CDR1 SGHTS and CDR2 YDEGEE. The CDR3 is 18 residues long. V trimming: 2 bases; J trimming: 5 bases; junction bases outside the gene matches: 17. The CDR3 protein is CASSFIVAGAPPPNEQYF. The CDR3 nucleotides are TGTGCCAGCAGCTTTATAGTAGCGGGAGCGCCACCCCCTAACGAGCAGTACTTC.

The chain joins TRBV5-1 to TRBJ1-2; D call uncertain. The CDR3 runs 13 residues. Germline CDR1 SGHRS, CDR2 YFSETQ. V lost 4 bases, J lost 6 bases, and 13 bases lay in between. The CDR3 bases are TGCGCCAGCAGCGAAGTTCAGACGGATGGCTACACCTTC. It translates to CASSEVQTDGYTF.